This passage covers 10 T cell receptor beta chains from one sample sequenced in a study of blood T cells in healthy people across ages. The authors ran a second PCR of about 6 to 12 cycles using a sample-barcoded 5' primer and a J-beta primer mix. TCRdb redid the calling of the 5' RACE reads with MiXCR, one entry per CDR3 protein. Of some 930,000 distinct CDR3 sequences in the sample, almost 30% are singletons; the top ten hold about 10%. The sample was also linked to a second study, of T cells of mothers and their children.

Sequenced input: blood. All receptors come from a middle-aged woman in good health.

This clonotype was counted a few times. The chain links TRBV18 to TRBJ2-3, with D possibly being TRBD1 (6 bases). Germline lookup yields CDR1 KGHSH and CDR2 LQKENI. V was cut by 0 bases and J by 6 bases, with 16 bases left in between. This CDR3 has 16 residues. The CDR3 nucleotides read TGTGCCAGCTCACCACCCCGAGGGACCCAGGGGGATACGCAGTATTTT. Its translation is CASSPPRGTQGDTQYF.

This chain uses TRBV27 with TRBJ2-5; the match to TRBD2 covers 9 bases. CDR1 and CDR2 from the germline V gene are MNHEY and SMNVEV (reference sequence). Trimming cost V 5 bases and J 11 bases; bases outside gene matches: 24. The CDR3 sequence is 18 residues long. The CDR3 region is CASSAIVSGGTRYNEQYF. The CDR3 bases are TGTGCCAGCAGTGCCATAGTTAGCGGGGGCACGAGATACAATGAGCAGTACTTC.

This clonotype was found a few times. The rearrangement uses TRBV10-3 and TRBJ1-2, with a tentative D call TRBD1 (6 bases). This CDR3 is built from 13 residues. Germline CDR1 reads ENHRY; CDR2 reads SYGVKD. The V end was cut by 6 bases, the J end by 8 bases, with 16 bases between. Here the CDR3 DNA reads TGTGCCATCAGGGAAACGACAGGCAGCGGCTACACCTTC. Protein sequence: CAIRETTGSGYTF.

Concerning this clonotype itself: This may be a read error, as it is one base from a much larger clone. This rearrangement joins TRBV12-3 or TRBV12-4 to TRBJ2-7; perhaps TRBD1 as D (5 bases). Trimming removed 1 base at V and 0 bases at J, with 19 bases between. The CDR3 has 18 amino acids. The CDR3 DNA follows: TGTGCCAGCAGTTTAGAAACCTGGGGCTCCCGACTCTCCTACGAGCAGTACTTC. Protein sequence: CASSLETWGSRLSYEQYF.

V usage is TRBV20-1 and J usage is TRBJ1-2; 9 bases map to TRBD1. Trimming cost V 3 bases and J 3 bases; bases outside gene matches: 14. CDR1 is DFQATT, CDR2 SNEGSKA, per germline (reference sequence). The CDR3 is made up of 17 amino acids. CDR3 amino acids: CSASLLSGTGSDYGYTF. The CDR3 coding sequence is TGCAGTGCTAGTCTACTTTCCGGGACAGGGTCGGACTATGGCTACACCTTC.

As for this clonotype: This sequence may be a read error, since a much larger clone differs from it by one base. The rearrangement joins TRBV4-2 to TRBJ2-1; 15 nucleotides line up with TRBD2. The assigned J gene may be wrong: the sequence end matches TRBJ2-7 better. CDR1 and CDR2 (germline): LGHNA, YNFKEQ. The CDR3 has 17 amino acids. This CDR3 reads CASSGTSGGTSYNEQYF. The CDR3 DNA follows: TGTGCCAGCAGCGGGACTAGCGGGGGGACCTCCTACAATGAGCAGTACTTC.

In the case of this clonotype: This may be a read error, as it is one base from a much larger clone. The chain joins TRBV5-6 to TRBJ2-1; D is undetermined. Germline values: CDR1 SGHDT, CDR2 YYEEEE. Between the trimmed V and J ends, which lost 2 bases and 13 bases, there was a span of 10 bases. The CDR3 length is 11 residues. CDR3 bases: TGTGCCAGCAGCTTATACGAGACCCAGTTCTTC. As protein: CASSLYETQFF.

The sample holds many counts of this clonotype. The CDR3 bases are TGCGCCAGCAGCTTGGGGGGATCCTCTAACTATGGCTACACCTTC. Amino acids: CASSLGGSSNYGYTF. The chain employs TRBV5-1 and TRBJ1-2; D uncertain. CDR1 and CDR2 from the germline V gene are SGHRS and YFSETQ. The CDR3 runs to 15 residues. Between the trimmed V and J ends, which lost 0 bases and 0 bases, there was a span of 9 bases.

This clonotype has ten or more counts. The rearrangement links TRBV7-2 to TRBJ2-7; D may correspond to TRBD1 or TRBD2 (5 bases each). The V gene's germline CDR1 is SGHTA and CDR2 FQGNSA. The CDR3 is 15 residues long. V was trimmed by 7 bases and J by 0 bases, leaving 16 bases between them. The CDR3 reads CASTLSGLSSYEQYF. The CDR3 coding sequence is TGTGCCAGCACCCTATCGGGGCTTAGCTCCTACGAGCAGTACTTC.

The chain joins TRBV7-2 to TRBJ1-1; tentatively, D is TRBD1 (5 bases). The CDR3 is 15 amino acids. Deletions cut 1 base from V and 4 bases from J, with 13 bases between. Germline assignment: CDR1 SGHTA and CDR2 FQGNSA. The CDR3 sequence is CASSLETAGLTEAFF. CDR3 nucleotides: TGTGCCAGCAGCTTAGAGACGGCGGGGCTCACTGAAGCTTTCTTT.